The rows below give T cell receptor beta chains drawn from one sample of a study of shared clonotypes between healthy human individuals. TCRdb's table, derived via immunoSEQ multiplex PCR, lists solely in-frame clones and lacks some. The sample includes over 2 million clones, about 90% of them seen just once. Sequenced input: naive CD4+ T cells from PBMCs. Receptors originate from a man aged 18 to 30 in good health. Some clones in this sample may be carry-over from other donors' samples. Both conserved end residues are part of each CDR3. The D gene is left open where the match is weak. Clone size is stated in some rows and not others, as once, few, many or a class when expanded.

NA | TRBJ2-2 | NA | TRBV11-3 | TGTGCCAGCAGCCTCGGAACAAACACCGGGGAGCTGTTTTTT | CASSLGTNTGELFF
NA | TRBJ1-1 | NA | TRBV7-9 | TGTGCCAGCAGCTTCGACAGGCTCTCTGAAGCTTTCTTT | CASSFDRLSEAFF
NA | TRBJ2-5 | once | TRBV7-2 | TGTGCCAGCAGCCCGGGACGGCAAGAGACCCAGTACTTC | CASSPGRQETQYF
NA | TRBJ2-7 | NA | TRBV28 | TGTGCCAGCAGTTTGCCAGGGGGGGACTACGAGCAGTACTTC | CASSLPGGDYEQYF
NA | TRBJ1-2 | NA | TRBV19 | TGTGCCAGTAGCCAGAGTGGTTATGGCTACACCTTC | CASSQSGYGYTF
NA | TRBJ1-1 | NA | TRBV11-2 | TGTGCCAGCAGAAGGCAGCAGAACACTGAAGCTTTCTTT | CASRRQQNTEAFF
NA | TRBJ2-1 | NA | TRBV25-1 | TGTGCCAGCAGTGCCCCCCTTTGGAGCTACAATGAGCAGTTCTTC | CASSAPLWSYNEQFF
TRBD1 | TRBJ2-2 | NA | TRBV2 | TGTGCCAGCTCTCAAGCCCAGACAGGGGCCACCGGGGAGCTGTTTTTT | CASSQAQTGATGELFF
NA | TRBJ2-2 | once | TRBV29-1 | TGCAGCGTTGAGGGGTTGGCAGTTCCCGGGGAGCTGTTTTTT | CSVEGLAVPGELFF
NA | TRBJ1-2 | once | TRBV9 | TGTGCCAGCAGCGCGACAGCCTCTAACTATGGCTACACCTTC | CASSATASNYGYTF
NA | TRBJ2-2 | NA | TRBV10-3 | TGTGCCATCAGTGAGTCCAGAGGGGACGGCACCGGGGAGCTGTTTTTT | CAISESRGDGTGELFF
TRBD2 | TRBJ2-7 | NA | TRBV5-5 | TGTGCCAGCAGCCCCAAGGGACTAGCGGGAGTTTCCTTGTACGAGCAGTACTTC | CASSPKGLAGVSLYEQYF
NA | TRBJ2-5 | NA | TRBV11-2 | TGTGCCAGCAGCGCCCAAGAAGAGACCCAGTACTTC | CASSAQEETQYF
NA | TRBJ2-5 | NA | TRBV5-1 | TGCGCCAGCAGCGGCATGGGACAAACCCAAGAGACCCAGTACTTC | CASSGMGQTQETQYF
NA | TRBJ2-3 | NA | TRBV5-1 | TGCGCCAGCAGCCTCCTTTTCCCAGATACGCAGTATTTT | CASSLLFPDTQYF
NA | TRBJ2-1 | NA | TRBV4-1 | TGCGCCAGCAGCCGCCAGACGGCGACAGGGAGGTCCTACAATGAGCAGTTCTTC | CASSRQTATGRSYNEQFF
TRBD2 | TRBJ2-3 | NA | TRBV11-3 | TGTGCCAGCAGCCCTCGCAGCGGGGGCACAGATACGCAGTATTTT | CASSPRSGGTDTQYF
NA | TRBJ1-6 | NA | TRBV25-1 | TGTGCCAGCAGCGGGAGGAGCTCCTATAATTCACCCCTCCACTTT | CASSGRSSYNSPLHF
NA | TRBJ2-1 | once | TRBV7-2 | TGTGCCAGCAGCCACGACAGTGCCTCCTACAATGAGCAGTTCTTC | CASSHDSASYNEQFF
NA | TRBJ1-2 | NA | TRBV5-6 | TGTGCCAGCAGACCACCGGGCCGAGGGTCCTATGGCTACACCTTC | CASRPPGRGSYGYTF
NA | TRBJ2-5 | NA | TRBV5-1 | TGCGCCAGCAACATGGGGAGAGGCCAAGAGACCCAGTACTTC | CASNMGRGQETQYF
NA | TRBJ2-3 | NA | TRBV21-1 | TGTGCCAGCAGCAGTCCGACCAGATTTGGGAACATAGATACGCAGTATTTT | CASSSPTRFGNIDTQYF
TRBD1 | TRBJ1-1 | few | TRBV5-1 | TGCGCCAGCAAACAACAGGGGGCAGAAACTGAAGCTTTCTTT | CASKQQGAETEAFF
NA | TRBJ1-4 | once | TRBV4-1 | TGCGCCAGCAGCCAATGGGGGGGGGAAAAACTGTTTTTT | CASSQWGGEKLFF
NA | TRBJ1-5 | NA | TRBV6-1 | TGTGCCAGCAGTGCCCGGAGGCAGGGTCAGCCCCAGCATTTT | CASSARRQGQPQHF
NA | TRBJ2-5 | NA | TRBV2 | TGTGCCAGCACCTGGACCTTCCAAGAGACCCAGTACTTC | CASTWTFQETQYF
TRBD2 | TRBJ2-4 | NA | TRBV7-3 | TGTGCCAGCAGCTTAAGACTAGCCGCCAAAAACATTCAGTACTTC | CASSLRLAAKNIQYF
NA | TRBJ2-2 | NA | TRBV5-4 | TGTGCCAGCAGCAACCTCCCCCGACAGGCCAGCACCGGGGAGCTGTTTTTT | CASSNLPRQASTGELFF
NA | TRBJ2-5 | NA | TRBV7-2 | TGTGCCAGCAGCTTAGGGGACTGGGGGAAGGAGACCCAGTACTTC | CASSLGDWGKETQYF
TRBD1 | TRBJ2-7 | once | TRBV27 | TGTGCCAGCAGTCCAAGGGACAGGCCCCTATCGGGGCAGTACTTC | CASSPRDRPLSGQYF
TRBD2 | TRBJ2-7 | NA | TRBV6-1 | TGTGCCAGCAGTGAGGTTTTCGGGACTAGCGGGAGTAGCGAGCAGTACTTC | CASSEVFGTSGSSEQYF
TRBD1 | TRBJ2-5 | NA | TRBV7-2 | TGTGCCAGCAGCTTACAACAGGGGGCTGGAGAGACCCAGTACTTC | CASSLQQGAGETQYF
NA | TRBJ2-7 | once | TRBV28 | TGTGCCAGGGGGGGGCGGGACCGCGGCTACGAGCAGTACTTC | CARGGRDRGYEQYF
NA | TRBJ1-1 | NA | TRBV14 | TGTGCCAGCAGCCACCTCGCCGGGGTCGGGAGCACTGAAGCTTTCTTT | CASSHLAGVGSTEAFF
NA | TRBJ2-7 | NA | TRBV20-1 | TGCAGTGCGCCACAGGACTACGAGCAGTACTTC | CSAPQDYEQYF
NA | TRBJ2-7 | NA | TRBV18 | TGTGCCAGCTCACCACCCTCTGGCGAGCAGTACTTC | CASSPPSGEQYF
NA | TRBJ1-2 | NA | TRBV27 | TGTGCCAGCAGCCCGAAAGGGGCGGGTTATGGCTACACCTTC | CASSPKGAGYGYTF
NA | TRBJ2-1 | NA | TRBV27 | TGTGCCAGCAGTCCAGCCATTATCTCCTACAATGAGCAGTTCTTC | CASSPAIISYNEQFF
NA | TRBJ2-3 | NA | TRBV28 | TGTGCCAGCAGTTTATTGCGGGGCGCGGGGCCCGCAGATACGCAGTATTTT | CASSLLRGAGPADTQYF
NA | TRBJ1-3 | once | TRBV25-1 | TGTGCCAGCAGTGAAATAGGAAACTCTGGAAACACCATATATTTT | CASSEIGNSGNTIYF
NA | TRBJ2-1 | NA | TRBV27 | TGTGCCAGCAGTTTCCCCTATAGTGAGCAGTTCTTC | CASSFPYSEQFF
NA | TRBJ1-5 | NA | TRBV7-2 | TGTGCCAGCAGCTTATCGGGGTCAGGCAATCAGCCCCAGCATTTT | CASSLSGSGNQPQHF
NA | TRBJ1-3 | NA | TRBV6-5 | TGTGCCAGCAGTTCCGGGACAGGAAACACCATATATTTT | CASSSGTGNTIYF
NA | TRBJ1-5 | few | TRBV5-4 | TGTGCCAGCAGCGTATCCGGGACTCAGCCCCAGCATTTT | CASSVSGTQPQHF
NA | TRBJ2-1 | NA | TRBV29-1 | TGCAGCGTTGTCAGGGCGGAGGAGCAGTTCTTC | CSVVRAEEQFF
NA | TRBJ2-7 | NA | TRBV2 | TGTGCCAGCAGCCCGTCGGGGTCTGCGGACGAGCAGTACTTC | CASSPSGSADEQYF
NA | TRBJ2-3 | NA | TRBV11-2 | TGTGCCAGCAGCTCGGCGGCCGGGAACCAGGGAGATACGCAGTATTTT | CASSSAAGNQGDTQYF
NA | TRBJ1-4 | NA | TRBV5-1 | TGCGCCAGCAAGATATCCCTGGGAGAAAAACTGTTTTTT | CASKISLGEKLFF
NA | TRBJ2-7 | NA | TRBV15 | TGTGCCACCAGCAGAGACTTACCGGGTTTGGGCTACGAGCAGTACTTC | CATSRDLPGLGYEQYF
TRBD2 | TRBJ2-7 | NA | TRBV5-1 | TGCGCCAGCAGCTTCCCCCGAGGCGCGGGAGCTGATGAGCAGTACTTC | CASSFPRGAGADEQYF